A selection of T cell receptor beta chains follows, all from one sample in a study of blood T cell repertoires in COVID-19. The assay was immunoSEQ multiplex PCR, and TCRdb's table has in-frame clones only and misses some. The sample includes 70,000 to 85,000 clones, around 80% of them seen just once. Sample: peripheral blood. These receptors originate from an elderly man with active or convalescent COVID-19. Each CDR3 is given with its conserved first and last residue. The D gene is left open where the match is weak. Size values are once, few and many counts, or a class for expanded clones, and some rows have none.

clone size	CDR3 length	V gene	J gene	D gene	CDR3 DNA	CDR3 protein
-	14	TRBV28	TRBJ2-2	-	TGTGCCAGCAGTTTACGGGATGGCACCGGGGAGCTGTTTTTT	CASSLRDGTGELFF
-	13	TRBV30	TRBJ1-2	-	TGTGCCTGGAGTGTAACAGGGATCTATGGCTACACCTTC	CAWSVTGIYGYTF
-	11	TRBV12-3/TRBV12-4	TRBJ2-1	TRBD2	TGTGCCAGCAGTAGCGGGGGGATACTGTTCTTC	CASSSGGILFF
-	15	TRBV28	TRBJ2-1	-	TGTGCCAGCAGTCTATGGGGCAATTCCTACAATGAGCAGTTCTTC	CASSLWGNSYNEQFF
-	15	TRBV21-1	TRBJ2-7	-	TGTGCCAGCATCCCCGAATGGACAGGGCAGTACGAGCAGTACTTC	CASIPEWTGQYEQYF
-	14	TRBV6-1	TRBJ2-7	-	TGTGCCAGCAGTGAGGGCAGCAGTATCTACGAGCAGTACTTC	CASSEGSSIYEQYF
-	13	TRBV29-1	TRBJ2-5	-	TGCAGCGTTGGTGCAGGGCCTCAAGAGACCCAGTACTTC	CSVGAGPQETQYF
-	16	TRBV18	TRBJ1-6	-	TGTGCCAGCTCACCTTTGGAGGCCTCCTATAATTCACCCCTCCACTTT	CASSPLEASYNSPLHF
-	14	TRBV20-1	TRBJ2-5	-	TGCAGTGCTAGTCCCGGGGCCCCCGGGGGGACCCAGTACTTC	CSASPGAPGGTQYF
once	14	TRBV5-6	TRBJ1-5	-	TGTGCCAGCAGCGTGGTCGGGGGAGGGCAGCCCCAGCATTTT	CASSVVGGGQPQHF
-	15	TRBV30	TRBJ1-4	TRBD1	TGTGCCTGGAGTCGATCGGACAGGGGGAATGAAAAACTGTTTTTT	CAWSRSDRGNEKLFF
-	13	TRBV6-5	TRBJ1-5	-	TGTGCCAGCAGTACCCGGTTCGATCAGCCCCAGCATTTT	CASSTRFDQPQHF
many	18	TRBV27	TRBJ2-2	-	TGTGCCAGCAGTCCGATGTCATGGGACACTTCGAACACCGGGGAGCTGTTTTTT	CASSPMSWDTSNTGELFF
-	14	TRBV6-5	TRBJ1-5	-	TGTGCCAGCAGTTACTCGAGTAGCAATCAGCCCCAGCATTTT	CASSYSSSNQPQHF
once	17	TRBV5-1	TRBJ2-6	-	TGCGCCAGCAGCTTGTTAGGCCCTAGCTCTGGGGCCAACGTCCTGACTTTC	CASSLLGPSSGANVLTF
few	13	TRBV18	TRBJ2-1	-	TGTGCCAGCTCACCCTCACTAGCACATGAGCAGTTCTTC	CASSPSLAHEQFF
-	16	TRBV4-2	TRBJ1-1	TRBD1	TGTGCCAGCAGCCAGGGGACAGGCCCAATGAACACTGAAGCTTTCTTT	CASSQGTGPMNTEAFF
few	12	TRBV15	TRBJ1-3	-	TGTGCCACCAGCAGAGATCGGTACACCATATATTTT	CATSRDRYTIYF
-	18	TRBV11-2	TRBJ1-3	-	TGTGCCAGCAGCTTAGATAAGAACAGGGTATCTGCTGGAAACACCATATATTTT	CASSLDKNRVSAGNTIYF
-	13	TRBV2	TRBJ1-3	-	TGTGCCAACAAAATTCGCTCTGGAAACACCATATATTTT	CANKIRSGNTIYF
-	16	TRBV6-6	TRBJ2-3	TRBD1	TGTGCCAGCAGTTACAGTGGGACAGGGGAGGAAGATACGCAGTATTTT	CASSYSGTGEEDTQYF
-	16	TRBV7-8	TRBJ2-7	-	TGTGCCAGCAGCTTAGTGGGGGCGCTTCTTACCTACGAGCAGTACTTC	CASSLVGALLTYEQYF
few	14	TRBV29-1	TRBJ2-1	TRBD2	TGCAGCGGGCTAGCGGGGACCCTTTACAATGAGCAGTTCTTC	CSGLAGTLYNEQFF
-	12	TRBV18	TRBJ1-2	-	TGTGCCAGCTCACCACAGGGGTATGGCTACACCTTC	CASSPQGYGYTF
-	17	TRBV7-6	TRBJ1-1	TRBD1	TGTGCCAGCAGCTTTGTAGGGGGCCGGGTCATGAACACTGAAGCTTTCTTT	CASSFVGGRVMNTEAFF